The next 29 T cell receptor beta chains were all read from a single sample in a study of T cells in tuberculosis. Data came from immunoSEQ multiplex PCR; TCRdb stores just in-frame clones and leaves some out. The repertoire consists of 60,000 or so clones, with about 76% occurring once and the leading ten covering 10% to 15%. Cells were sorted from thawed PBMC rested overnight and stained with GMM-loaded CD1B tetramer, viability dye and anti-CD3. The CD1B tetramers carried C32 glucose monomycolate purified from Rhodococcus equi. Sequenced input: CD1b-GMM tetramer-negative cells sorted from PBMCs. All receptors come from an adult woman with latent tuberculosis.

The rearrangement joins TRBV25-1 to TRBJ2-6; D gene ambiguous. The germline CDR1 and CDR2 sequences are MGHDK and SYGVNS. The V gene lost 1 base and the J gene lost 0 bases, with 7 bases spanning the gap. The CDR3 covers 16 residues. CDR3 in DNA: TGTGCCAGCAGTGAATTATTTTTCTCTGGGGCCAACGTCCTGACTTTC. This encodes CASSELFFSGANVLTF. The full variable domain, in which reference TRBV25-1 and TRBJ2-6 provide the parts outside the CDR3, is EADIYQTPRYLVIGTGKKITLECSQTMGHDKMYWYQQDPGMELHLIHYSYGVNSTEKGDLSSESTVSRIRTEHFPLTLESARPSHTSQYLCASSELFFSGANVLTFGAGSRLTVL.

The CDR3 protein is CASSLIGQSRGEAFF. The CDR3 DNA follows: TGTGCCAGCAGTTTAATCGGACAGTCCCGGGGTGAAGCTTTCTTT. V gene TRBV28 combines with J gene TRBJ1-1, with D possibly matching TRBD1 (6 bases). The V gene lost 2 bases and the J gene lost 7 bases, with 17 bases spanning the gap. The length of the CDR3 is 15 residues. Germline V gene data show CDR1 as MDHEN and CDR2 as SYDVKM.

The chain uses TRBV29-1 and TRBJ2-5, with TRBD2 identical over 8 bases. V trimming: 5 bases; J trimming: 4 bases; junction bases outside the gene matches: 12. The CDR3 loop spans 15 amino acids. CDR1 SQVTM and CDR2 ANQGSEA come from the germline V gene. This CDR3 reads CSVRNGRAQSETQYF. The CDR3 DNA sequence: TGCAGCGTTCGAAACGGGAGGGCCCAGTCAGAGACCCAGTACTTC.

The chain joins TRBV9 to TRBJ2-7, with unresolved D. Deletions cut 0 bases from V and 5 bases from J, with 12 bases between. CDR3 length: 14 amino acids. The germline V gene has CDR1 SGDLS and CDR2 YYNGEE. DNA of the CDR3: TGTGCCAGCAGCGTAGACCTAGTTAGCAACGAGCAGTACTTC. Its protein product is CASSVDLVSNEQYF.

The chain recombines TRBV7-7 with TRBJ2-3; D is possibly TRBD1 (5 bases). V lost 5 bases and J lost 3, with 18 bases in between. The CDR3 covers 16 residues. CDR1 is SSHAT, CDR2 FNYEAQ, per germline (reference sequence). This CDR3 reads CASSPRASGGTDTQYF. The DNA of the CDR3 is TGTGCCAGCAGCCCCAGGGCGAGTGGTGGGACAGATACGCAGTATTTT.

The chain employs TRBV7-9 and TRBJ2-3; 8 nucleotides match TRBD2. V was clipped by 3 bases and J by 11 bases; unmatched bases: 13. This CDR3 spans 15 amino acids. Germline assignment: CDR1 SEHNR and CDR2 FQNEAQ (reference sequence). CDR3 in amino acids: CASSFLAGALSMQYF. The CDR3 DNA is TGTGCCAGCAGCTTTCTAGCGGGCGCCCTCAGCATGCAGTATTTT. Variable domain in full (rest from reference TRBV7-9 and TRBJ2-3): DTGVSQNPRHKITKRGQNVTFRCDPISEHNRLYWYRQTLGQGPEFLTYFQNEAQLEKSRLLSDRFSAERPKGSFSTLEIQRTEQGDSAMYLCASSFLAGALSMQYFGPGTRLTVL.

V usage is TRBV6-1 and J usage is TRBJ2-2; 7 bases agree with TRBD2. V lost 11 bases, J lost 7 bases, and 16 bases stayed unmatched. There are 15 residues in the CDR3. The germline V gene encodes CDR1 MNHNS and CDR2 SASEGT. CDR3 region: CASFREEIGVGELFF. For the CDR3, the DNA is TGTGCCTCGTTTCGGGAGGAGATCGGTGTCGGGGAGCTGTTTTTT.

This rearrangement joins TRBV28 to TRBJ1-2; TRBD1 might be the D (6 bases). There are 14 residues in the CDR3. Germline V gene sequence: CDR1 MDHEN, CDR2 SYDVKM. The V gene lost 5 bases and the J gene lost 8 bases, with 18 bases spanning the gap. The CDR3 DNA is TGTGCCAGCAGTATAACGGCAGGGGTATGGGGCTACACCTTC. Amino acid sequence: CASSITAGVWGYTF.

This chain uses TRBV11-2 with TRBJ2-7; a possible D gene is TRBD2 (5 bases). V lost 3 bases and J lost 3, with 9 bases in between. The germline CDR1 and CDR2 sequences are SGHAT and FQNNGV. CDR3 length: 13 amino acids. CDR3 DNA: TGTGCCAGCAGCTTCTACGGAGGCTACGAGCAGTACTTC. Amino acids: CASSFYGGYEQYF.

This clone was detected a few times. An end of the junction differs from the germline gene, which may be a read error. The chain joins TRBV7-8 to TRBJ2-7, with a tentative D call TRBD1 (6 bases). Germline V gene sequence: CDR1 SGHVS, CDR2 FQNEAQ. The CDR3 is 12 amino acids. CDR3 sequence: CASSPPGGELNF. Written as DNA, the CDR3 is TGTGCCAGCAGCCCACCTGGGGGCGAATTGAACTTC.

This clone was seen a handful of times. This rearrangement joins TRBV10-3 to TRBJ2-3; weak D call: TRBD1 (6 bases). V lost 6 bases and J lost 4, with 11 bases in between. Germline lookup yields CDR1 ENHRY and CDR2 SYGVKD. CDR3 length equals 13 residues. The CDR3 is CAISRDNSDTQYF. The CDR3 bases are TGTGCCATCAGCCGGGACAATTCAGATACGCAGTATTTT.

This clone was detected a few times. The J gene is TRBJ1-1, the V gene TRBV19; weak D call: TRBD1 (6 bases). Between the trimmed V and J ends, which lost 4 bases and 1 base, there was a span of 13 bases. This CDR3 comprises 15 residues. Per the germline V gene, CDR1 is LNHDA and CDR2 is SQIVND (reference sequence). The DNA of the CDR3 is TGTGCCAGTAGTACACGACAGGTCCAGAACACTGAAGCTTTCTTT. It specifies CASSTRQVQNTEAFF.

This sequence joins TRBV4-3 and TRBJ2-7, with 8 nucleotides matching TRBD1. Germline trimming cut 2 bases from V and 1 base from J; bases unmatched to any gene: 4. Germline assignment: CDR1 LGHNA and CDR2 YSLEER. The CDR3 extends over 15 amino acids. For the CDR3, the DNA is TGCGCCAGCAGCCAATCCCGGGACAGGTCCTACGAGCAGTACTTC. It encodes CASSQSRDRSYEQYF.

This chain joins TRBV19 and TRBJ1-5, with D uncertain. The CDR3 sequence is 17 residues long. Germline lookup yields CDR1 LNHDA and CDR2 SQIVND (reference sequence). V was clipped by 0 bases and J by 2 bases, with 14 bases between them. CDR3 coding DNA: TGTGCCAGTAGTATAGAGGGTAGCCTCGGGGGCAATCAGCCCCAGCATTTT. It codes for CASSIEGSLGGNQPQHF.

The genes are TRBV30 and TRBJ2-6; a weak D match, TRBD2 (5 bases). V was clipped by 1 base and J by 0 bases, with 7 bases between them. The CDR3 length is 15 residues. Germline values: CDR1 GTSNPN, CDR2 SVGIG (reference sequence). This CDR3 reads CAWSGGDSGANVLTF. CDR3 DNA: TGTGCCTGGAGTGGGGGAGACTCTGGGGCCAACGTCCTGACTTTC.

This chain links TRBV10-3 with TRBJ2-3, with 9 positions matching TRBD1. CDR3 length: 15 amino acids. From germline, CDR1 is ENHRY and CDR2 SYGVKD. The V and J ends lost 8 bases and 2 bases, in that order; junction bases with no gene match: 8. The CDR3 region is CAIGGGTGNTDTQYF. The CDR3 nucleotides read TGTGCCATCGGGGGGGGGACAGGGAACACAGATACGCAGTATTTT.

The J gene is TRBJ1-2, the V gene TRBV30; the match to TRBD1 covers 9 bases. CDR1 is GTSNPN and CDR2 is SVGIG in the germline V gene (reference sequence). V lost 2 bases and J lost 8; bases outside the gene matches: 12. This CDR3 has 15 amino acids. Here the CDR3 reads CAWSRRQGGRRGYTF. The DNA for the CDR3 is TGTGCCTGGAGTCGGAGACAGGGGGGACGTCGAGGCTACACCTTC.

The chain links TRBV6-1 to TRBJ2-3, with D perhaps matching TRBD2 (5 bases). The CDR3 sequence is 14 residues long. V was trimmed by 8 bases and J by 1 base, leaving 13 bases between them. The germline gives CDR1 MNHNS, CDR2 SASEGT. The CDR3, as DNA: TGTGCCAGCGGACTCATGACGGGCACAGATACGCAGTATTTT. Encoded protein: CASGLMTGTDTQYF.

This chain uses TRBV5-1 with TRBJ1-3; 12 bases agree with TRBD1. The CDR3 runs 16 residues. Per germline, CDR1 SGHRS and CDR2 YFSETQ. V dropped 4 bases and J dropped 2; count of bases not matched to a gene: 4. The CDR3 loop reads CASSVGQGAAGNTIYF. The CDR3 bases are TGCGCCAGCAGCGTGGGACAGGGGGCCGCTGGAAACACCATATATTTT. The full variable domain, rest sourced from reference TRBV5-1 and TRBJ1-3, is KAGVTQTPRYLIKTRGQQVTLSCSPISGHRSVSWYQQTPGQGLQFLFEYFSETQRNKGNFPGRFSGRQFSNSRSEMNVSTLELGDSALYLCASSVGQGAAGNTIYFGEGSWLTVV.

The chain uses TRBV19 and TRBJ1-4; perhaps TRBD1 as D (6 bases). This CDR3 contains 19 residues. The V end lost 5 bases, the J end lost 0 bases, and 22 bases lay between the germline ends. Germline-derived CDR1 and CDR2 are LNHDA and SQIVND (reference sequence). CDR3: CASSPPGTPLSATNEKLFF. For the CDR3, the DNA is TGTGCCAGTAGTCCACCCGGGACACCACTCTCTGCAACTAATGAAAAACTGTTTTTT.

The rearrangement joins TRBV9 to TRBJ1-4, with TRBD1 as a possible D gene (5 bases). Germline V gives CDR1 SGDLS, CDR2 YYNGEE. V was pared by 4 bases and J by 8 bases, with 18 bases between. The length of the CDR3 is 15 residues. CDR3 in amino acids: CASSPLGTGGEKLFF. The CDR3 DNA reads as TGTGCCAGCAGCCCTTTGGGGACGGGAGGGGAAAAACTGTTTTTT.

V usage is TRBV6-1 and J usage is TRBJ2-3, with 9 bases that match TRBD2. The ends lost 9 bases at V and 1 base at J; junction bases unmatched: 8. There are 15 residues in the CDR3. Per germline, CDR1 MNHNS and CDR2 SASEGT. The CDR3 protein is CASKLSGSGTDTQYF. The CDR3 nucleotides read TGTGCCAGTAAACTTAGCGGGAGTGGCACAGATACGCAGTATTTT.

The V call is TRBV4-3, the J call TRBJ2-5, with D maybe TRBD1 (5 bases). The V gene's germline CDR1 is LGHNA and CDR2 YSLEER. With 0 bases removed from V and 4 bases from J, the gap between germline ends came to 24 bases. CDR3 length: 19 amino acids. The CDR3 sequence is CASSQDLSMSGRVIETQYF. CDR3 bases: TGCGCCAGCAGCCAAGATTTATCGATGAGTGGCAGGGTCATAGAGACCCAGTACTTC.

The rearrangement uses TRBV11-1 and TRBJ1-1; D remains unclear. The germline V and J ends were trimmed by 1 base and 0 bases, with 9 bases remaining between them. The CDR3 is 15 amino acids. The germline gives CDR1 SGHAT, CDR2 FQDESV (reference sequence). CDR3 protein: CASSLGVTLNTEAFF. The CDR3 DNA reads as TGTGCCAGCAGCTTAGGTGTGACTTTGAACACTGAAGCTTTCTTT.

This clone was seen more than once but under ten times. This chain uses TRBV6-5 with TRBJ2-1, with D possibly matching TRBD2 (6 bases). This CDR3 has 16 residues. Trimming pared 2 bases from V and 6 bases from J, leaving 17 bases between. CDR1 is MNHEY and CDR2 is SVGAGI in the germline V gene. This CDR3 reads CASSYLRMGGLNEQFF. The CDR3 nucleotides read TGTGCCAGCAGTTACCTCCGGATGGGAGGACTCAATGAGCAGTTCTTC.

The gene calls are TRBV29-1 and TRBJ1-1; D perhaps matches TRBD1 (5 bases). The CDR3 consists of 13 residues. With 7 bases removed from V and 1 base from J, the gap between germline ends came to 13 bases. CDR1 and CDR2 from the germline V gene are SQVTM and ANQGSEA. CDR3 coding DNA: TGCAGCGCCCGACCCAGGGAGAACACTGAAGCTTTCTTT. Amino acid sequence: CSARPRENTEAFF.

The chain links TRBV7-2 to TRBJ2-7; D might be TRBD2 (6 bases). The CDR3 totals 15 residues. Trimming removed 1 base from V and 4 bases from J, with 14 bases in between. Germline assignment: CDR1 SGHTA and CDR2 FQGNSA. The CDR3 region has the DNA TGTGCCAGCAGCTTAGACCGGGGGTCCCAATACGAGCAGTACTTC. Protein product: CASSLDRGSQYEQYF.

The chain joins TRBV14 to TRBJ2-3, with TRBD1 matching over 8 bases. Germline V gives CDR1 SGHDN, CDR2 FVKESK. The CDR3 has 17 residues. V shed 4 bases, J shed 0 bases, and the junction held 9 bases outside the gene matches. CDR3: CASSPSLGQESTDTQYF. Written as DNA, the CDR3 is TGTGCCAGCAGCCCCAGTTTGGGACAGGAGAGCACAGATACGCAGTATTTT.

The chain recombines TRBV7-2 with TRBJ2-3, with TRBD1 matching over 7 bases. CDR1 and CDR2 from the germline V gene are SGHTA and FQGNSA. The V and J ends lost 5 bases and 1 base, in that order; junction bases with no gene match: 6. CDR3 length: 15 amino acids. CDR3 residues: CASSAHRGGTDTQYF. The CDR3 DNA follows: TGTGCCAGCAGCGCTCACAGGGGCGGCACAGATACGCAGTATTTT.